The clone carrying this T cell receptor (beta chain) appeared a single time. These data belong to a study of blood T cell repertoires in COVID-19. Clones were read by immunoSEQ multiplex PCR, and TCRdb kept only the in-frame ones, dropping some. Counted here are a few hundred thousand clones, just under 90% occurring once; the ten biggest clones make up 2.5% to 3%. Losses at the gene ends were 3 bases for V and 5 bases for J; bases not matched to a gene: 2. Germline CDR1 is SGHKS and CDR2 is YYEKEE (reference sequence). The CDR3 has 14 amino acids. The chain couples TRBV5-5 to TRBJ2-2; 9 positions agree with TRBD2. This sequence was found in a woman aged 45-65 years who had been exposed to COVID-19. Specimen: PBMCs or T cells enriched from blood (not recorded which). As DNA, the CDR3 is TGTGCCAGCAGCTGGGGACTAGCAACCGGGGAGCTGTTTTTT. Encoded protein: CASSWGLATGELFF.